This passage covers 27 T cell receptor beta chains from one sample sequenced in a study of blood T cell repertoires in COVID-19 (dated by TCRdb to the early 2020s). Receptors were amplified or captured by the immunoSEQ multiplex PCR assay. TCRdb stores this immuneACCESS table with in-frame sequences only. Part of the clones is absent; in the studies checked, under half of the shortfall reflects unresolved V genes, and no reason is known for the rest. The sample table shows about 420,000 clones, and roughly 90% are seen once. The top ten hold 0.8% to 0.85% of the sample. The sequencing sample was made of peripheral blood. These receptors were collected from a young man with COVID-19, enrolled during active disease.

The chain carries TRBV19 and TRBJ2-7; TRBD1 matches at 8 bases. CDR3 size: 15 residues. The germline gives CDR1 LNHDA, CDR2 SQIVND (reference sequence). The ends lost 6 bases at V and 0 bases at J; junction bases unmatched: 7. CDR3 in amino acids: CASRQTGEFSYEQYF. The CDR3 region has the DNA TGTGCCAGTAGGCAGACAGGGGAATTCTCCTACGAGCAGTACTTC.

The J gene is TRBJ2-1, the V gene TRBV7-9, with D perhaps TRBD2 (6 bases). CDR1 is SEHNR and CDR2 is FQNEAQ in the germline V gene (reference sequence). Deletions cut 1 base from V and 8 bases from J, with 15 bases between. The CDR3 has 15 amino acids. The CDR3 is CASSLGDSGRDEQFF. The CDR3 nucleotides are TGTGCCAGCAGCTTAGGGGACTCCGGTCGGGATGAGCAGTTCTTC.

This clone has only one observation. The CDR3 nucleotides are TGTGCCAGCAGTCTGGAGGGGGCGCCTGAGAATGAGCAGTTCTTC. It codes for CASSLEGAPENEQFF. The chain is built from TRBV6-4 and TRBJ2-1, with D perhaps matching TRBD1 (7 bases). The V and J ends lost 5 bases and 7 bases respectively, with 18 bases between them. The CDR3 has 15 amino acids. Per the germline V gene, CDR1 is MRHNA and CDR2 is SNTAGT.

The J gene is TRBJ2-7, the V gene TRBV11-3; D possibly corresponds to TRBD1 (5 bases). With 5 bases removed from V and 0 bases from J, the gap between germline ends came to 20 bases. The germline V gene encodes CDR1 SGHNT and CDR2 YENEEA. CDR3 length: 17 amino acids. Written as DNA, the CDR3 is TGTGCCAGCAGCCAGTCCCAGGGCAGCGTTAGCTCCTACGAGCAGTACTTC. Amino acids: CASSQSQGSVSSYEQYF.

The chain carries TRBV19 and TRBJ1-5, with D unresolved. The CDR3 covers 16 residues. V lost 3 bases, J lost 1 base, and 13 bases lay in between. Germline V gene data show CDR1 as LNHDA and CDR2 as SQIVND (reference sequence). The CDR3 spells CASSITGVGSNQPQHF. The CDR3, as DNA: TGTGCCAGTAGTATTACCGGGGTGGGAAGCAATCAGCCCCAGCATTTT.

This CDR3 reads CASSLVVQETQYF. For the CDR3, the DNA is TGTGCCAGCAGCTTAGTAGTACAAGAGACCCAGTACTTC. The rearrangement joins TRBV7-3 to TRBJ2-5, with D unclear. V was shortened by 2 bases and J by 2 bases, with 6 bases between the two germline ends. Germline-derived CDR1 and CDR2 are SGHTA and FQGTGA. The CDR3 extends over 13 amino acids. The full variable domain, with the rest looked up from reference TRBV7-3 and TRBJ2-5, is GAGVSQTPSNKVTEKGKYVELRCDPISGHTALYWYRQSLGQGPEFLIYFQGTGAADDSGLPNDRFFAVRPEGSVSTLKIQRTERGDSAVYLCASSLVVQETQYFGPGTRLLVL.

The rearrangement links TRBV5-3 to TRBJ1-1; D is unclear. TRBV5-3 is assigned to the ORF class and has an uncertain function. Trimming removed 5 bases at V and 11 bases at J, with 7 bases between. This CDR3 is built from 9 residues. As DNA, the CDR3 is TGTGCCAGAAGTCGCCGGGCTTTCTTT. Residues: CARSRRAFF.

Comments on this clone: One end of the junction fails to match germline, which may point to a read error. The chain is built from TRBV19 and TRBJ2-3; 11 bases match TRBD2. Germline V gene sequence: CDR1 LNHDA, CDR2 SQIVND (reference sequence). This CDR3 has 15 residues. CDR3 amino acids: CASSTTSGVEDTQYF. The CDR3 coding sequence is TGTGCCAGTAGTACGACTAGCGGGGTGGAAGATACACAGTATTTT.

This chain connects TRBV7-9 to TRBJ1-1; a weak D match, TRBD1 (5 bases). CDR3 size: 14 residues. Germline V gives CDR1 SEHNR, CDR2 FQNEAQ (reference sequence). Trimming removed 5 bases from V and 4 bases from J, with 14 bases in between. This CDR3 is CASSNQGTGTEAFF. The CDR3, as DNA: TGTGCCAGCAGCAATCAGGGTACTGGCACTGAAGCTTTCTTT. Drawing the rest from reference TRBV7-9 and TRBJ1-1, the complete variable domain is DTGVSQNPRHKITKRGQNVTFRCDPISEHNRLYWYRQTLGQGPEFLTYFQNEAQLEKSRLLSDRFSAERPKGSFSTLEIQRTEQGDSAMYLCASSNQGTGTEAFFGQGTRLTVV.

V and J are TRBV30 and TRBJ1-1; TRBD1 matches at 7 bases. The CDR3 contains 15 residues. CDR1 and CDR2 (germline): GTSNPN, SVGIG (reference sequence). Germline trimming cut 3 bases from V and 4 bases from J; bases unmatched to any gene: 11. The CDR3 reads CAWRAPLQGLTEAFF. CDR3 DNA: TGTGCCTGGAGGGCCCCCTTACAGGGGCTCACTGAAGCTTTCTTT.

This chain connects TRBV2 to TRBJ2-1, with TRBD2 matching 11 bases. V shed 3 bases, J shed 8 bases, and the junction held 12 bases outside the gene matches. The CDR3 totals 17 residues. Germline-derived CDR1 and CDR2 are SNHLY and FYNNEI. In DNA form, the CDR3 reads TGTGCCAGCAGTGACCTTCAGAGACTAGCGGGAAATGATGAGCAGTTCTTC. Its translation is CASSDLQRLAGNDEQFF. The variable domain in full, with the rest retrieved from reference TRBV2 and TRBJ2-1, is EPEVTQTPSHQVTQMGQEVILRCVPISNHLYFYWYRQILGQKVEFLVSFYNNEISEKSEIFDDQFSVERPDGSNFTLKIRSTKLEDSAMYFCASSDLQRLAGNDEQFFGPGTRLTVL.

The chain links TRBV18 to TRBJ2-7; tentative D call: TRBD2 (5 bases). The CDR3 loop spans 13 amino acids. Looked up from germline, CDR1 is KGHSH and CDR2 is LQKENI. V lost 3 bases and J lost 3, with 9 bases in between. The CDR3 protein is CASSPELDYEQYF. CDR3 DNA: TGTGCCAGCTCACCCGAACTAGACTACGAGCAGTACTTC. Full variable domain (remainder filled in from reference TRBV18 and TRBJ2-7): NAGVMQNPRHLVRRRGQEARLRCSPMKGHSHVYWYRQLPEEGLKFMVYLQKENIIDESGMPKERFSAEFPKEGPSILRIQQVVRGDSAAYFCASSPELDYEQYFGPGTRLTVT.

The chain is built from TRBV11-2 and TRBJ1-1; D gene ambiguous. The CDR3 has 16 residues. From germline, CDR1 is SGHAT and CDR2 FQNNGV. V was shortened by 1 base and J by 5 bases, with 17 bases between the two germline ends. In DNA form, the CDR3 reads TGTGCCAGCAGCTTAGCCCCACCCGGGGTTGGGACTGAAGCTTTCTTT. It is translated as CASSLAPPGVGTEAFF.

This chain links TRBV5-4 with TRBJ1-6; perhaps TRBD1 as D (5 bases). This CDR3 contains 14 residues. Germline values: CDR1 SGHNT, CDR2 YYREEE (reference sequence). V gave up 0 bases and J gave up 8 bases, with 9 bases separating them. CDR3 sequence (DNA): TGTGCCAGCAGCTTGGTGGGGGGTGATTCACCCCTCCACTTT. Encoded protein: CASSLVGGDSPLHF.

The chain joins TRBV19 to TRBJ1-4; D is uncertain. Trimming took 1 base from V and 4 from J, leaving 10 bases between them. The CDR3 contains 15 residues. Germline CDR1 reads LNHDA; CDR2 reads SQIVND (reference sequence). The CDR3 region is CASSIVGRSNEKLFF. CDR3 DNA: TGTGCCAGTAGTATAGTGGGGAGGAGTAATGAAAAACTGTTTTTT.

The chain uses TRBV25-1 and TRBJ2-3; a weak D match, TRBD1 (5 bases). Germline CDR1 and CDR2: MGHDK and SYGVNS. CDR3 size: 15 residues. Trimming stripped 5 bases from V and 0 bases from J, with 12 bases between. The CDR3 bases are TGTGCCAGCAGTTCCCGACAGACCAGCACAGATACGCAGTATTTT. Amino acids: CASSSRQTSTDTQYF.

J is TRBJ2-7 and V is TRBV5-6; 7 bases agree with TRBD1. There are 13 residues in the CDR3. Looked up from germline, CDR1 is SGHDT and CDR2 is YYEEEE. Germline trimming cut 4 bases from V and 7 bases from J; bases unmatched to any gene: 8. In nucleotides, the CDR3 is TGTGCCAGCAGCGAAGACAGGGTAGGTGAGCAGTACTTC. The encoded protein is CASSEDRVGEQYF.

The V gene is TRBV19, the J gene TRBJ2-6; TRBD1 aligns across 9 bases. Unmatched junction bases numbered 6, after V lost 6 bases and J lost 3 bases. This CDR3 contains 16 residues. CDR1 is LNHDA, CDR2 SQIVND, per germline (reference sequence). CDR3 bases: TGTGCCAGTAGCGCTACAGGGGGCCGTGGGGCCAACGTCCTGACTTTC. Translation gives CASSATGGRGANVLTF.

This clone was detected a few times. DNA of the CDR3: TGTGCCAGCAGCTTAGGAGAGGGGGCGCGGAGAAGGACTGAAGCTTTCTTT. Translating it yields CASSLGEGARRRTEAFF. V gene TRBV7-8 combines with J gene TRBJ1-1; 7 bases map to TRBD1. The J segment lost 5 bases and the V segment lost 1 base, leaving 13 bases of the junction unmatched. The germline CDR1 and CDR2 sequences are SGHVS and FQNEAQ. The CDR3 is 17 amino acids. The entire variable domain, with the rest obtained from reference TRBV7-8 and TRBJ1-1, is as follows: GAGVSQSPRYKVAKRGQDVALRCDPISGHVSLFWYQQALGQGPEFLTYFQNEAQLDKSGLPSDRFFAERPEGSVSTLKIQRTQQEDSAVYLCASSLGEGARRRTEAFFGQGTRLTVV.

Details on this clone: This sample includes further DNA sequences coding for the same CDR3. The genes are TRBV7-2 and TRBJ2-7; tentative D call: TRBD1 (5 bases). There are 15 residues in the CDR3. V lost 2 bases and J 0 bases, leaving 11 bases between the germline ends. Germline values: CDR1 SGHTA, CDR2 FQGNSA. The CDR3 DNA reads as TGTGCCAGCAGCTTATACAGGTCAAGCTCCTACGAGCAGTACTTC. It encodes CASSLYRSSSYEQYF. Complete variable domain (other parts from reference TRBV7-2 and TRBJ2-7): GAGVSQSPSNKVTEKGKDVELRCDPISGHTALYWYRQSLGQGLEFLIYFQGNSAPDKSGLPSDRFSAERTGGSVSTLTIQRTQQEDSAVYLCASSLYRSSSYEQYFGPGTRLTVT.

The chain uses TRBV14 and TRBJ1-5; tentative D call: TRBD1 (5 bases). CDR1 SGHDN and CDR2 FVKESK come from the germline V gene. The CDR3 is 16 amino acids. V was pared by 0 bases and J by 5 bases, with 14 bases between. CDR3 nucleotide sequence: TGTGCCAGCAGCCAAGATTGGGGCCGGTTTCATCAGCCCCAGCATTTT. This translates into CASSQDWGRFHQPQHF.

This clone was seen just once. The CDR3 spells CASSLLPGQVSYEQYF. The CDR3 DNA is TGTGCCAGCAGCTTGCTACCGGGACAGGTCTCCTACGAGCAGTACTTC. The rearrangement links TRBV5-5 to TRBJ2-7; 8 bases align to TRBD1. Germline-derived CDR1 and CDR2 are SGHKS and YYEKEE (reference sequence). Unmatched junction bases numbered 6, after V lost 1 base and J lost 0 bases. The CDR3 is made up of 16 amino acids. Full variable domain (remainder filled in from reference TRBV5-5 and TRBJ2-7): DAGVTQSPTHLIKTRGQQVTLRCSPISGHKSVSWYQQVLGQGPQFIFQYYEKEERGRGNFPDRFSARQFPNYSSELNVNALLLGDSALYLCASSLLPGQVSYEQYFGPGTRLTVT.

Comment on this clone: Other DNA sequences in the same sample also yield this CDR3. The chain links TRBV2 to TRBJ2-1; TRBD1 aligns across 10 bases. The J segment lost 0 bases and the V segment lost 6 bases, leaving 2 bases of the junction unmatched. The CDR3 extends over 15 amino acids. From germline, CDR1 is SNHLY and CDR2 FYNNEI. CDR3 sequence reads: CASSGDRGSYNEQFF. In DNA form, the CDR3 reads TGTGCCAGCAGCGGGGACAGGGGCTCCTACAATGAGCAGTTCTTC.

The CDR3 sequence is CASRAGYTTTYEQYF. The CDR3 DNA reads TGCGCCAGCAGGGCAGGGTATACGACGACCTACGAGCAGTACTTC. This sequence joins TRBV5-1 and TRBJ2-7, with D perhaps matching TRBD1 (5 bases). The CDR3 covers 15 residues. V lost 5 bases and J 2 bases, leaving 17 bases between the germline ends. CDR1 is SGHRS, CDR2 YFSETQ, per germline.

V gene TRBV6-2 or TRBV6-3 combines with J gene TRBJ1-5; 7 nucleotides align to TRBD1. V dropped 5 bases and J dropped 4; count of bases not matched to a gene: 11. Germline V CDR1 and CDR2: MNHEY, SVGEGT. The CDR3 is 16 residues long. The CDR3 DNA is TGTGCCAGCAGTGCGAGCCGTGGACAGGTTAATCAGCCCCAGCATTTT. It is translated as CASSASRGQVNQPQHF.

The CDR3 sequence is CASRGGGRGPITEAFF. CDR3 sequence (DNA): TGTGCCAGCAGGGGTGGTGGCAGGGGGCCGATTACTGAAGCTTTCTTT. V usage is TRBV5-4 and J usage is TRBJ1-1, with 8 bases fitting TRBD1. The CDR3 spans 16 residues. Germline lookup yields CDR1 SGHNT and CDR2 YYREEE (reference sequence). J lost 5 bases, V lost 5 bases, and 14 bases had no gene match.

The chain combines TRBV5-4 with TRBJ2-5, with TRBD2 matching 9 bases. V lost 2 bases and J lost 2; bases outside the gene matches: 7. The CDR3 consists of 16 residues. CDR1 SGHNT and CDR2 YYREEE come from the germline V gene (reference sequence). Here the CDR3 reads CASSFVSGSAQETQYF. The CDR3 coding sequence is TGTGCCAGCAGCTTCGTTAGCGGGAGTGCACAAGAGACCCAGTACTTC.